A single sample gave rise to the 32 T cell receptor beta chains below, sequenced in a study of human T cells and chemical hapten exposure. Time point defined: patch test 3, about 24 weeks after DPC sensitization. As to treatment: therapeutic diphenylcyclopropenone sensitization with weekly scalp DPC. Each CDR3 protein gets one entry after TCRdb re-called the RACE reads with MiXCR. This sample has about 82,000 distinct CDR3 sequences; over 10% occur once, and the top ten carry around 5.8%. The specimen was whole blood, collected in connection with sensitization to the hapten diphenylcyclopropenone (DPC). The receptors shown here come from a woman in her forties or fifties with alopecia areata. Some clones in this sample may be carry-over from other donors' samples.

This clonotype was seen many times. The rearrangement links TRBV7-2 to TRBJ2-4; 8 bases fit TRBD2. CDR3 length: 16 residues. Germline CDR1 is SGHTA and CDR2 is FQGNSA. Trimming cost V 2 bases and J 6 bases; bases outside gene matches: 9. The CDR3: CASSLSHREGGNIQYF. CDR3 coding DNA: TGTGCCAGCAGCTTATCTCATCGGGAGGGCGGAAACATTCAGTACTTC.

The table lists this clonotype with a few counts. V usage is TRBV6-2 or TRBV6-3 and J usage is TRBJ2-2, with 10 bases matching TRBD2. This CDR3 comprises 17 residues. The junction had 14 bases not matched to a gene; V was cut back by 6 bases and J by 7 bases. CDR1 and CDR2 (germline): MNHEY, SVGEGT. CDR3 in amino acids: CASSYASSGSRDGELFF. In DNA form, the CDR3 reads TGTGCCAGCAGCTACGCGTCTAGCGGGAGCCGGGACGGGGAGCTGTTTTTT.

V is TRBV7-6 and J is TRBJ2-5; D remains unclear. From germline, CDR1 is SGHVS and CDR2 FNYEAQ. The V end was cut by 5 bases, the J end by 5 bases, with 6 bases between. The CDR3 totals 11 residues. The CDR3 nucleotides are TGTGCCAGCAGCCAGACCGAGACCCAGTACTTC. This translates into CASSQTETQYF.

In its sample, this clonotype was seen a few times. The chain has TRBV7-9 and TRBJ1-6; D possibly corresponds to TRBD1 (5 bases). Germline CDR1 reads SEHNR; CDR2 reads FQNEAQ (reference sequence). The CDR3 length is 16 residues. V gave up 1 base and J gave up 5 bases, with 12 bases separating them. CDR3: CASSLVGAPDNSPLHF. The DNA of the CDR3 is TGTGCCAGCAGCTTAGTAGGGGCCCCGGATAATTCACCCCTCCACTTT.

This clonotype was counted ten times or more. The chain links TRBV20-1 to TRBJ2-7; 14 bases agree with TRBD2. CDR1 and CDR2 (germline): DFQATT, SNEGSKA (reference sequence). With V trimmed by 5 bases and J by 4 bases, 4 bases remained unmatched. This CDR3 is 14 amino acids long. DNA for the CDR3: TGCAGTGCTGGGACTAGCGGGAGTGTGTACGAGCAGTACTTC. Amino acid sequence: CSAGTSGSVYEQYF.

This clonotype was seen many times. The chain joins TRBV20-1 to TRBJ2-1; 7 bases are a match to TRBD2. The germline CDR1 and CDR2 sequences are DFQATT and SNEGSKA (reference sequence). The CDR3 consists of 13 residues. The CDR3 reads CTTRLAPNNEQFF. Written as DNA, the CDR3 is TGCACCACAAGACTAGCCCCAAACAATGAGCAGTTCTTC.

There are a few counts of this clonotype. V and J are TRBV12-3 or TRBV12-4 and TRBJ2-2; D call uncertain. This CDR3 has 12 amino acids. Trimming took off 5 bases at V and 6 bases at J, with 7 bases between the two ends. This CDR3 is CASSVKAGELFF. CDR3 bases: TGTGCCAGCAGTGTGAAGGCCGGGGAGCTGTTTTTT.

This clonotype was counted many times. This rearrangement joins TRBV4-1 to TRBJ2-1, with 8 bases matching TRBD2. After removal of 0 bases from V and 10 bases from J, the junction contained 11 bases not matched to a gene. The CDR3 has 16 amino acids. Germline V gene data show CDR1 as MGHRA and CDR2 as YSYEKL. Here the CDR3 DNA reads TGCGCCAGCAGCCAAGATATAGTCGGGGGGGGTAAGGAGCAGTTCTTC. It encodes CASSQDIVGGGKEQFF.

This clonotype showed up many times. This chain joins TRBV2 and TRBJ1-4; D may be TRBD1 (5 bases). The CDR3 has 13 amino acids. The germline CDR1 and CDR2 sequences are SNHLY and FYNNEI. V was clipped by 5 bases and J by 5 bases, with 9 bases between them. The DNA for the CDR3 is TGTGCCAGCAGTCCCGGGGCAAATGAAAAACTGTTTTTT. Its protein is CASSPGANEKLFF.

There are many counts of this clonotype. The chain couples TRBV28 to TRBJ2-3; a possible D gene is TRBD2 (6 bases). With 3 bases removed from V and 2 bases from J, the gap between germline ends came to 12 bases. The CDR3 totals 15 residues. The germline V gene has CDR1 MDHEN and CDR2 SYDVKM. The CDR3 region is CASSLHGSFTDTQYF. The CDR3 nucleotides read TGTGCCAGCAGTTTGCACGGGAGTTTCACAGATACGCAGTATTTT. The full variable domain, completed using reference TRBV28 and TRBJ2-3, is DVKVTQSSRYLVKRTGEKVFLECVQDMDHENMFWYRQDPGLGLRLIYFSYDVKMKEKGDIPEGYSVSREKKERFSLILESASTNQTSMYLCASSLHGSFTDTQYFGPGTRLTVL.

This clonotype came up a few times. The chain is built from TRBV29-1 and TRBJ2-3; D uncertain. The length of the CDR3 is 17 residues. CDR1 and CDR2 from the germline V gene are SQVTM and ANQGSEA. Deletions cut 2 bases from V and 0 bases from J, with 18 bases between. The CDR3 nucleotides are TGCAGCGTTGAATCTCGTAGGGTCAGTCTTAGCACAGATACGCAGTATTTT. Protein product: CSVESRRVSLSTDTQYF.

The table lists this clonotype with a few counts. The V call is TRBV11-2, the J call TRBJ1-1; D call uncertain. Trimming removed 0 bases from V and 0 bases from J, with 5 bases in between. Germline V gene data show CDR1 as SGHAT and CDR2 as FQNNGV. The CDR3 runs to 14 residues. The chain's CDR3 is CASSLEYLNTEAFF. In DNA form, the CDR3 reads TGTGCCAGCAGCTTAGAGTACCTGAACACTGAAGCTTTCTTT.

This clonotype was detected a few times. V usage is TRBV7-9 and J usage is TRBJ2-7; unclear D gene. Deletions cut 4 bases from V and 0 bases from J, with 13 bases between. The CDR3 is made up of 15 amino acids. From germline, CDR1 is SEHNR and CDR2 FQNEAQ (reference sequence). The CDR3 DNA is TGTGCCAGCAGCTCCGACCAACTCAACTCCTACGAGCAGTACTTC. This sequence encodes CASSSDQLNSYEQYF.

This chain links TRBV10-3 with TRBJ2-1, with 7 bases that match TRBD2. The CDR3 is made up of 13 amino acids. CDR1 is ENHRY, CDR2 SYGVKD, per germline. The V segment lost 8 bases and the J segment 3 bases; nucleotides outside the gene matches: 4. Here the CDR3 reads CAISGTNYNEQFF. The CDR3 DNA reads TGTGCCATCTCCGGGACTAACTACAATGAGCAGTTCTTC.

The CDR3 protein is CASRMTASGSNEQYF. DNA of the CDR3: TGTGCCAGCAGGATGACGGCTAGCGGGAGTAACGAGCAGTACTTC. The V and J genes are TRBV3-1 and TRBJ2-7; the match to TRBD2 covers 10 bases. Germline CDR1 LGHDT, CDR2 YNNKEL (reference sequence). The CDR3 loop spans 15 amino acids. With V trimmed by 6 bases and J by 5 bases, 10 bases remained unmatched.

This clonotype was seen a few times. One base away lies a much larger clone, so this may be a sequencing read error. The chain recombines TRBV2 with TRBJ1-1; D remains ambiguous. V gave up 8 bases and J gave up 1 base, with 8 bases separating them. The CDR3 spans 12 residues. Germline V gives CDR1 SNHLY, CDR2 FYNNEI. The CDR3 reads CASGRENTEAFF. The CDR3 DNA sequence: TGTGCCAGCGGACGGGAGAACACTGAAGCTTTCTTT.

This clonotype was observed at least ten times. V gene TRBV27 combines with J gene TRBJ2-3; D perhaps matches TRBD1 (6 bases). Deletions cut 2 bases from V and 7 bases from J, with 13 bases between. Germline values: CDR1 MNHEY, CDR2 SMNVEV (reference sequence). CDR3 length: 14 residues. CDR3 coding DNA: TGTGCCAGCAGTTTAGGGCAGGGGTGGAATACGCAGTATTTT. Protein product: CASSLGQGWNTQYF.

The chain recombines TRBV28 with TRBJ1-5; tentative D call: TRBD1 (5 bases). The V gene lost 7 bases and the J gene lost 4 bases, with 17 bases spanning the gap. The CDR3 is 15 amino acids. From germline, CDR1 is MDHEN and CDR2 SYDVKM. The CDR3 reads CASKKKPRTNQPQHF. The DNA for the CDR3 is TGTGCCAGCAAGAAAAAGCCGAGGACAAATCAGCCCCAGCATTTT. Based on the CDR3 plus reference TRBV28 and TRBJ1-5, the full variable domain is DVKVTQSSRYLVKRTGEKVFLECVQDMDHENMFWYRQDPGLGLRLIYFSYDVKMKEKGDIPEGYSVSREKKERFSLILESASTNQTSMYLCASKKKPRTNQPQHFGDGTRLSIL.

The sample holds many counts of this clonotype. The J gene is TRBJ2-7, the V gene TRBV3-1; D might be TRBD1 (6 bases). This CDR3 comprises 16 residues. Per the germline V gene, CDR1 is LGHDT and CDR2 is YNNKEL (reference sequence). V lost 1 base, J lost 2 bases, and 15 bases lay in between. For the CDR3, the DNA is TGTGCCAGCAGCCAAGGAACCGGGACATTCCCCTACGAGCAGTACTTC. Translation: CASSQGTGTFPYEQYF.

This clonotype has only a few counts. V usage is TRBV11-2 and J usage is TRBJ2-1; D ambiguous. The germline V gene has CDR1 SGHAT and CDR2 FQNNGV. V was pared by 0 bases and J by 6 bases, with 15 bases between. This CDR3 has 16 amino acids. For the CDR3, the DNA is TGTGCCAGCAGCTTAGATCCAGTCCTGCGGACCAATGAGCAGTTCTTC. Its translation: CASSLDPVLRTNEQFF.

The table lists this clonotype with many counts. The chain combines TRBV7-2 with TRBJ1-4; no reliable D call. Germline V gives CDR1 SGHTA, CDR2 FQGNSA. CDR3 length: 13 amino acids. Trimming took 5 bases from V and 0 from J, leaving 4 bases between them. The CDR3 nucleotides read TGTGCCAGCAGCCTACCAACTAATGAAAAACTGTTTTTT. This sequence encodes CASSLPTNEKLFF.

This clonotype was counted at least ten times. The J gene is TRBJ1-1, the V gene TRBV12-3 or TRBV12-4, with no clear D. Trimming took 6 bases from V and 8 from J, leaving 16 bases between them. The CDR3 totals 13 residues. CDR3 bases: TGTGCCAGCAGGGAACCCGGTACATCAGAAGCTTTCTTT. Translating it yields CASREPGTSEAFF.

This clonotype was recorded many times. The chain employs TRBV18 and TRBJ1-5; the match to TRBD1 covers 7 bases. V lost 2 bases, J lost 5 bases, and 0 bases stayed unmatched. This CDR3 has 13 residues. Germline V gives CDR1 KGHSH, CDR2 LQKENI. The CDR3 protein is CASSPDRDQPQHF. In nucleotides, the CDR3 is TGTGCCAGCTCACCAGACAGGGATCAGCCCCAGCATTTT.

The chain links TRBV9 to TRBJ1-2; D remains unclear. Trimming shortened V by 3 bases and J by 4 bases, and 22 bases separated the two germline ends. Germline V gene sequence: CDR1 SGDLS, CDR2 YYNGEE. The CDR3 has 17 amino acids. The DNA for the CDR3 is TGTGCCAGCAGCGCCCTCATCACCCCCCGACTAGGCTATGGCTACACCTTC. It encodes CASSALITPRLGYGYTF. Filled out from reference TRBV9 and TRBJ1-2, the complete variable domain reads DSGVTQTPKHLITATGQRVTLRCSPRSGDLSVYWYQQSLDQGLQFLIQYYNGEERAKGNILERFSAQQFPDLHSELNLSSLELGDSALYFCASSALITPRLGYGYTFGSGTRLTVV.

The chain's CDR3 is CSARETYGYTF. As DNA, the CDR3 is TGCAGTGCTAGAGAAACCTATGGCTACACCTTC. The chain links TRBV20-1 to TRBJ1-2; D gene unclear. The CDR3 is 11 amino acids. Trimming took 0 bases from V and 4 from J, leaving 3 bases between them. Per germline, CDR1 DFQATT and CDR2 SNEGSKA (reference sequence).

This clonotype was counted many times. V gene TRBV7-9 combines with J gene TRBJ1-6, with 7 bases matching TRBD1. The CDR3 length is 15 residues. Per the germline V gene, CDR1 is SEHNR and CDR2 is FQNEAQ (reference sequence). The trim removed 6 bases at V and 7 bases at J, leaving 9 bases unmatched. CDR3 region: CASSSTGTANSPLHF. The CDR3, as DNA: TGTGCCAGCAGTTCCACCGGGACAGCGAATTCACCCCTCCACTTT.

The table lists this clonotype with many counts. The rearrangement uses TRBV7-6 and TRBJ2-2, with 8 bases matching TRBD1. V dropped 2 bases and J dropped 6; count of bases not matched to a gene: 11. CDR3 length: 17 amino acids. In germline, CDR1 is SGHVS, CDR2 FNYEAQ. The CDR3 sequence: CASSLSGQGIRAGELFF. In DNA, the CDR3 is TGTGCCAGCAGCTTAAGTGGACAGGGAATCCGCGCCGGGGAGCTGTTTTTT.

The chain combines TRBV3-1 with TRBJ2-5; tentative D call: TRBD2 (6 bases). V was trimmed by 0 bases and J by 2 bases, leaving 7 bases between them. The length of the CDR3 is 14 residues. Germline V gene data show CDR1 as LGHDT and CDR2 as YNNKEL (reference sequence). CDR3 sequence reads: CASSQDRGQETQYF. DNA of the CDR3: TGTGCCAGCAGCCAAGATCGGGGGCAAGAGACCCAGTACTTC.

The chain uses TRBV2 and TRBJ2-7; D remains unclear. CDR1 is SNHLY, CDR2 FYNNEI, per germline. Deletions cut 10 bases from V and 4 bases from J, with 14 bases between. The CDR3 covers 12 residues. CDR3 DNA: TGTGCCACCACCTCCTCCACTTACGAGCAGTACTTC. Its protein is CATTSSTYEQYF.

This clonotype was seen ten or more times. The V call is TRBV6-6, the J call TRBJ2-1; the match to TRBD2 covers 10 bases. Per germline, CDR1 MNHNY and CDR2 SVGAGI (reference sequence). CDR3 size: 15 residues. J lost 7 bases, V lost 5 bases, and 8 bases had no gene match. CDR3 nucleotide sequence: TGTGCCAGCAGTGCCGCTAGCGGGAGAAGAAATGAGCAGTTCTTC. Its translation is CASSAASGRRNEQFF.

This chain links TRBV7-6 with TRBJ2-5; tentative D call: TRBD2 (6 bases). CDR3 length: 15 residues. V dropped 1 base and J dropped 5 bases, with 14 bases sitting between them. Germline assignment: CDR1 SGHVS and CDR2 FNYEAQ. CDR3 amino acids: CASSLEGLRAETQYF. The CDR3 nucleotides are TGTGCCAGCAGCTTAGAGGGACTCCGTGCGGAGACCCAGTACTTC. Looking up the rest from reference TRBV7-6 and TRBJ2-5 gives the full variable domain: GAGVSQSPRYKVTKRGQDVALRCDPISGHVSLYWYRQALGQGPEFLTYFNYEAQQDKSGLPNDRFSAERPEGSISTLTIQRTEQRDSAMYRCASSLEGLRAETQYFGPGTRLLVL.

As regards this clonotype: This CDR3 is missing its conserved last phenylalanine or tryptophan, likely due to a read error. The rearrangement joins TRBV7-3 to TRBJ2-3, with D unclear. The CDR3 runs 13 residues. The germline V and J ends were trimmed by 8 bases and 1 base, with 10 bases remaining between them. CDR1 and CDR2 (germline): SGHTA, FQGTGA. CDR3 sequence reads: CASSLGRTDTQYY. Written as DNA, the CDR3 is TGTGCCAGCTCGCTAGGACGCACAGATACGCAGTATTAT.